The T cell receptor (beta chain) described here comes from a study of blood T cell repertoires in COVID-19. The overall study: COVID-19 samples collected from the United States, Italy and Spain covered acute and convalescent phases. The cDNA or gDNA used as material had been derived from T cells, B-cell-depleted T cells, or PBMCs.

The authors' processing: Amplification of reference gene primers provided the estimated nucleated cell counts. Sequenced by immunoSEQ multiplex PCR; TCRdb stores in-frame clones only, minus some. D and trimming come from the DNA, and the V and J calls and clone size come from that table. The sample lists about 60,000 clones; 60% to 85% were seen once. This CDR3 comprises 14 residues. V dropped 7 bases and J dropped 2; count of bases not matched to a gene: 8. CDR1 and CDR2 from the germline V gene are GTSNPN and SVGIG (reference sequence). V gene TRBV30 combines with J gene TRBJ2-3; 8 bases line up with TRBD2. The clonotype comes from a man aged 45-65 years with active or convalescent COVID-19. Material: peripheral blood. Written as DNA, the CDR3 is TGTGCCTTCTCGGGGGGGGCCAACACAGATACGCAGTATTTT. Protein: CAFSGGANTDTQYF.